This passage covers 26 T cell receptor beta chains from one sample sequenced in a study of human T cells and chemical hapten exposure. Noted time point: pre-sensitization, week 0. The treatment denotes: therapeutic diphenylcyclopropenone sensitization with weekly scalp DPC. In TCRdb, the RACE reads were re-called with MiXCR into one record per CDR3 protein. The table includes some 360,000 distinct CDR3 sequences, approximately 5% detected once. The material sequenced was whole blood, taken in connection with sensitization to the hapten diphenylcyclopropenone (DPC). The receptor source for this set is a woman in her forties or fifties with alopecia areata. Some clones in this sample may be carry-over from other donors' samples.

This clonotype came up many times. The V call is TRBV7-2, the J call TRBJ1-4; D uncertain. The CDR3 has 14 amino acids. Trimming took off 5 bases at V and 11 bases at J, with 18 bases between the two ends. In germline, CDR1 is SGHTA, CDR2 FQGNSA. This CDR3 is CASSVGRSQGKLFF. The CDR3 DNA reads as TGTGCCAGCAGCGTTGGACGGAGCCAAGGGAAACTGTTTTTT.

This clonotype was seen many times. The junction differs from germline at one of its ends, possibly a read error. V usage is TRBV7-2 and J usage is TRBJ1-1; TRBD1 agrees at 7 bases. CDR1 SGHTA and CDR2 FQGNSA come from the germline V gene. This CDR3 has 12 amino acids. CDR3 DNA sequence: TGTGCCAGCAGCTTAGACCTTCGACAGGGCCTTTTT. Protein product: CASSLDLRQGLF.

At least ten counts were recorded for this clonotype. This chain uses TRBV5-1 with TRBJ1-1, with D perhaps TRBD1 (5 bases). The ends were cut back, 4 bases at V and 2 bases at J, with 12 bases in the middle. In germline, CDR1 is SGHRS, CDR2 YFSETQ. The CDR3 is 14 residues long. CDR3 protein: CASSLQDKNTEAFF. CDR3 bases: TGCGCCAGCAGCCTCCAGGACAAAAACACTGAAGCTTTCTTT.

This clonotype was counted ten times or more. The chain uses TRBV7-9 and TRBJ2-6; D remains ambiguous. This CDR3 comprises 15 residues. Trimming removed 2 bases at V and 0 bases at J, with 5 bases between. Per the germline V gene, CDR1 is SEHNR and CDR2 is FQNEAQ (reference sequence). The CDR3 region is CASSLQLSGANVLTF. In DNA, the CDR3 is TGTGCCAGCAGCTTACAGCTCTCTGGGGCCAACGTCCTGACTTTC.

Points on this clonotype: A read error is possible here, since a much larger clone lies one base away. The rearrangement links TRBV5-6 to TRBJ2-3, with D unresolved. With 1 base removed from V and 1 base from J, the gap between germline ends came to 4 bases. CDR1 is SGHDT and CDR2 is YYEEEE in the germline V gene. This CDR3 has 13 residues. This CDR3 is CASSLIGTDTQYF. The CDR3 bases are TGTGCCAGCAGCTTGATCGGCACAGATACGCAGTATTTT. The entire variable domain, with the rest obtained from reference TRBV5-6 and TRBJ2-3, is as follows: DAGVTQSPTHLIKTRGQQVTLRCSPKSGHDTVSWYQQALGQGPQFIFQYYEEEERQRGNFPDRFSGHQFPNYSSELNVNALLLGDSALYLCASSLIGTDTQYFGPGTRLTVL.

The gene calls are TRBV12-3 or TRBV12-4 and TRBJ1-2; 7 nucleotides align to TRBD1. The CDR3 consists of 13 residues. V gave up 5 bases and J gave up 8 bases; unmatched junction bases: 8. The CDR3: CASSPGGSEGYTF. The CDR3 coding sequence is TGTGCCAGCAGTCCAGGGGGATCTGAAGGCTACACCTTC.

This clonotype was found many times. The gene calls are TRBV6-6 and TRBJ2-5; D might be TRBD2 (6 bases). V lost 2 bases and J lost 2, with 9 bases in between. The CDR3 contains 14 residues. In germline, CDR1 is MNHNY, CDR2 SVGAGI (reference sequence). CDR3 region: CASSYAGLQETQYF. The CDR3 DNA reads as TGTGCCAGCAGTTACGCGGGGCTTCAAGAGACCCAGTACTTC.

The V gene is TRBV27, the J gene TRBJ1-4; 7 nucleotides agree with TRBD1. In germline, CDR1 is MNHEY, CDR2 SMNVEV (reference sequence). The CDR3 runs to 13 residues. V shed 6 bases, J shed 2 bases, and the junction held 0 bases outside the gene matches. Here the CDR3 reads CASRDRTNEKLFF. CDR3 nucleotides: TGTGCCAGCAGGGACAGGACTAATGAAAAACTGTTTTTT. The entire variable domain, with the rest obtained from reference TRBV27 and TRBJ1-4, is as follows: EAQVTQNPRYLITVTGKKLTVTCSQNMNHEYMSWYRQDPGLGLRQIYYSMNVEVTDKGDVPEGYKVSRKEKRNFPLILESPSPNQTSLYFCASRDRTNEKLFFGSGTQLSVL.

In this sample, this clonotype turned up many times. The chain combines TRBV7-9 with TRBJ2-1, with D perhaps given as TRBD1 or TRBD2 (5 bases each). Germline V CDR1 and CDR2: SEHNR, FQNEAQ (reference sequence). The CDR3 extends over 15 amino acids. The V and J ends lost 3 bases and 2 bases respectively, with 11 bases between them. The CDR3 protein is CASSFGDGAYNEQFF. DNA for the CDR3: TGTGCCAGCAGCTTTGGGGACGGAGCCTACAATGAGCAGTTCTTC. Full variable domain (outside the CDR3, taken from reference TRBV7-9 and TRBJ2-1): DTGVSQNPRHKITKRGQNVTFRCDPISEHNRLYWYRQTLGQGPEFLTYFQNEAQLEKSRLLSDRFSAERPKGSFSTLEIQRTEQGDSAMYLCASSFGDGAYNEQFFGPGTRLTVL.

This clonotype was found many times. The rearrangement joins TRBV6-1 to TRBJ2-7; the match to TRBD2 covers 10 bases. CDR3 size: 15 residues. With V trimmed by 7 bases and J by 7 bases, 13 bases remained unmatched. Germline lookup yields CDR1 MNHNS and CDR2 SASEGT. The CDR3 sequence is CASTGLAGGLGEQYF. In DNA form, the CDR3 reads TGTGCCAGCACCGGCTTAGCGGGAGGCTTGGGAGAGCAGTACTTC.

This clonotype was detected only a few times. This sequence joins TRBV7-2 and TRBJ1-6; TRBD1 is a possible D gene (6 bases). The V and J ends lost 2 bases and 6 bases respectively, with 8 bases between them. CDR3 size: 14 residues. Germline assignment: CDR1 SGHTA and CDR2 FQGNSA. CDR3 in DNA: TGTGCCAGCAGCTTACGAGGGGGTAATTCACCCCTCCACTTT. Its protein product is CASSLRGGNSPLHF.

This clonotype was seen many times. J is TRBJ2-6 and V is TRBV28; no firm D call. Germline V gene sequence: CDR1 MDHEN, CDR2 SYDVKM. The V end lost 8 bases, the J end lost 0 bases, and 5 bases lay between the germline ends. This CDR3 has 13 amino acids. CDR3 DNA sequence: TGTGCCAGCCTGATCTCTGGGGCCAACGTCCTGACTTTC. Residues: CASLISGANVLTF.

This clonotype showed up many times. The chain is built from TRBV20-1 and TRBJ2-1, with 8 bases lining up with TRBD2. Per germline, CDR1 DFQATT and CDR2 SNEGSKA (reference sequence). V was pared by 6 bases and J by 3 bases, with 1 base of the junction left unmatched. The CDR3 is 12 amino acids. CDR3 sequence: CSAAGDYNEQFF. The CDR3 region has the DNA TGCAGTGCAGCGGGGGACTACAATGAGCAGTTCTTC.

This clonotype was observed many times. J is TRBJ2-3 and V is TRBV9; a possible D gene is TRBD2 (6 bases). Trimming took off 0 bases at V and 4 bases at J, with 15 bases between the two ends. Germline V gene data show CDR1 as SGDLS and CDR2 as YYNGEE. The CDR3 has 16 residues. CDR3 sequence (DNA): TGTGCCAGCAGCGTAGGTGGCGGGGCAGAGGCAGATACGCAGTATTTT. Residues: CASSVGGGAEADTQYF.

A few counts support this clonotype. In DNA, the CDR3 is TGTGCCAGCTCAGGAAAGGGCGCGGGATACCAAGAGACCCAGTACTTC. Translating gives CASSGKGAGYQETQYF. The rearrangement uses TRBV18 and TRBJ2-5, with D perhaps matching TRBD2 (6 bases). This CDR3 is built from 16 residues. V dropped 5 bases and J dropped 0 bases, with 16 bases sitting between them. Looked up from germline, CDR1 is KGHSH and CDR2 is LQKENI. Complete variable domain (other parts from reference TRBV18 and TRBJ2-5): NAGVMQNPRHLVRRRGQEARLRCSPMKGHSHVYWYRQLPEEGLKFMVYLQKENIIDESGMPKERFSAEFPKEGPSILRIQQVVRGDSAAYFCASSGKGAGYQETQYFGPGTRLLVL.

There are a few counts of this clonotype. The chain has TRBV28 and TRBJ2-4; tentatively, D is TRBD1 (5 bases). V lost 2 bases to trimming and J lost 8 bases, with 16 bases between them. Germline CDR1 is MDHEN and CDR2 is SYDVKM. There are 15 residues in the CDR3. The CDR3 DNA reads TGTGCCAGCAGTTTACAGGGCATGGTTAGGGACATTCAGTACTTC. Translated, it gives CASSLQGMVRDIQYF.

This clonotype was detected a few times. This chain connects TRBV20-1 to TRBJ1-3; no firm D call. This CDR3 is 13 amino acids long. Trimming removed 3 bases from V and 4 bases from J, with 10 bases in between. CDR1 is DFQATT and CDR2 is SNEGSKA in the germline V gene (reference sequence). CDR3 DNA: TGCAGTGCTAGGGCACCACAGGGAAACACCATATATTTT. Amino acid sequence: CSARAPQGNTIYF.

This clonotype was recorded many times. This chain joins TRBV2 and TRBJ2-1, with D unresolved. V lost 6 bases, J lost 7 bases, and 13 bases lay in between. The CDR3 covers 13 residues. The germline gives CDR1 SNHLY, CDR2 FYNNEI. The CDR3 nucleotides are TGTGCCAGCAGGGCGGTCGCCTGGAATGAGCAGTTCTTC. It translates to CASRAVAWNEQFF.

The chain is built from TRBV7-8 and TRBJ1-6; D unclear. V lost 1 base and J lost 0, with 10 bases in between. The germline gives CDR1 SGHVS, CDR2 FQNEAQ. This CDR3 spans 17 amino acids. Here the CDR3 reads CASSLEVTNSYNSPLHF. Here the CDR3 DNA reads TGTGCCAGCAGCTTAGAGGTCACTAACTCCTATAATTCACCCCTCCACTTT.

The J gene is TRBJ1-2, the V gene TRBV4-3; D is perhaps TRBD1 (6 bases). V shed 4 bases and J shed 7 bases, with 28 bases lying between them. The CDR3 covers 18 residues. The germline gives CDR1 LGHNA, CDR2 YSLEER. The CDR3 loop is CASSPAAQGPTFRAGYTF. For the CDR3, the DNA is TGCGCCAGCAGCCCTGCGGCGCAGGGGCCTACGTTTCGTGCTGGCTACACCTTC.

This clonotype was seen a handful of times. This rearrangement joins TRBV13 to TRBJ2-1, with 15 bases lining up with TRBD2. This CDR3 is built from 15 residues. The germline V gene encodes CDR1 PRHDT and CDR2 FYEKMQ (reference sequence). With V trimmed by 4 bases and J by 10 bases, 5 bases remained unmatched. The CDR3, as DNA: TGTGCCAGCAGCTCCGGACTAGCGGGAGGGCGGGAGCAGTTCTTC. It is translated as CASSSGLAGGREQFF.

This sequence joins TRBV7-9 and TRBJ1-1; TRBD1 might be the D (5 bases). The germline V and J ends were trimmed by 8 bases and 1 base, with 17 bases remaining between them. The germline V gene encodes CDR1 SEHNR and CDR2 FQNEAQ (reference sequence). The CDR3 has 15 amino acids. As DNA, the CDR3 is TGTGCCAGCTCCTGGACGACAGAAAAGAACACTGAAGCTTTCTTT. As protein: CASSWTTEKNTEAFF.

This clonotype was recorded a few times. This chain links TRBV7-3 with TRBJ1-1; possibly TRBD1 for D (6 bases). The germline CDR1 and CDR2 sequences are SGHTA and FQGTGA. V was trimmed by 6 bases and J by 5 bases, leaving 19 bases between them. The CDR3 length is 15 residues. The CDR3 DNA sequence: TGTGCCAGCAGTTTAGGGGGGCGCTCGGGAACTGAAGCTTTCTTT. Protein sequence: CASSLGGRSGTEAFF.

This clonotype was detected many times. The rearrangement links TRBV12-3 or TRBV12-4 to TRBJ2-7; D unclear. Between the trimmed V and J ends, which lost 2 bases and 7 bases, there was a span of 12 bases. The CDR3 is 13 residues long. CDR3 loop: CASSLSEQTEQYF. In DNA, the CDR3 is TGTGCCAGCAGTTTATCTGAGCAGACTGAGCAGTACTTC.

This clonotype was seen ten or more times. V and J are TRBV13 and TRBJ2-3, with TRBD2 identical over 7 bases. Germline V gene sequence: CDR1 PRHDT, CDR2 FYEKMQ (reference sequence). Trimming cost V 5 bases and J 2 bases; bases outside gene matches: 7. The CDR3 extends over 15 amino acids. The CDR3 DNA sequence: TGTGCCAGCAGCCCCTCAGCGGGGTCCACAGATACGCAGTATTTT. Protein: CASSPSAGSTDTQYF.

This clonotype was recorded a few times. This rearrangement joins TRBV6-1 to TRBJ1-1, with D perhaps matching TRBD1 (5 bases). CDR1 MNHNS and CDR2 SASEGT come from the germline V gene. The CDR3 is 12 amino acids. V lost 1 base and J 10 bases, leaving 10 bases between the germline ends. The CDR3 protein is CASSEGRRGAFF. The CDR3 DNA follows: TGTGCCAGCAGTGAAGGCCGGAGGGGAGCTTTCTTT.